The clone carrying this T cell receptor (beta chain) was seen a few times. Its antigen is not identified. A single heparinised draw of roughly 120 mL on average was taken per donor. This record comes from a study of beta chain features in type 1 diabetes. Points from the study as a whole: Resolution of whether HLA type affects TCRB rearrangement was not achieved here.

CDR1 SGHAT and CDR2 FQNNGV come from the germline V gene. V lost 3 bases and J lost 6, with 18 bases in between. This CDR3 has 16 amino acids. The investigators reverse transcribed all of the isolated RNA, so they sequenced expressed TCRB transcripts. Repertoires were generated with immunoSEQ multiplex PCR, while TCRdb's copy carries only in-frame clones and drops some. The table shows fewer than 400,000 clones, with approximately 8.2% occurring only once. This receptor was taken from a woman between 18 and 29 years old in good health. The V and J genes are TRBV11-2 and TRBJ2-1; a weak D match, TRBD2 (5 bases). Sequenced: central memory CD4+ T cells from blood. The CDR3 sequence: CASSLMTHPSSNEQFF. In DNA form, the CDR3 reads TGTGCCAGCAGCTTGATGACTCATCCTAGCTCCAATGAGCAGTTCTTC.